Sequencing of this TCR beta chain was carried out in a study of CD8 T cells in ankylosing spondylitis. The study, taken as a whole, reports: Several highly homologous variants made up a TCR beta motif that seemed to typify ankylosing spondylitis blood.

TCRdb re-called the 5' RACE reads through MiXCR, storing one row per CDR3 protein. The table lists fewer than 650,000 distinct CDR3 sequences, roughly 13% of them singletons. Concerning this clonotype itself: Its specificity is not known.

Trimming cost V 4 bases and J 3 bases, with 12 bases left between them. This CDR3 comprises 14 residues. CDR1 is MNHEY and CDR2 is SVGEGT in the germline V gene. The V and J genes are TRBV6-2 or TRBV6-3 and TRBJ1-1; D gene uncertain. Sequenced: blood, either unsorted or a sorted T cell fraction (not recorded which). The receptor's source is a male donor with ankylosing spondylitis. The CDR3 region has the DNA TGTGCCAGCAGTTCCATTACGGGGTACACTGAAGCTTTCTTT. Its protein is CASSSITGYTEAFF.